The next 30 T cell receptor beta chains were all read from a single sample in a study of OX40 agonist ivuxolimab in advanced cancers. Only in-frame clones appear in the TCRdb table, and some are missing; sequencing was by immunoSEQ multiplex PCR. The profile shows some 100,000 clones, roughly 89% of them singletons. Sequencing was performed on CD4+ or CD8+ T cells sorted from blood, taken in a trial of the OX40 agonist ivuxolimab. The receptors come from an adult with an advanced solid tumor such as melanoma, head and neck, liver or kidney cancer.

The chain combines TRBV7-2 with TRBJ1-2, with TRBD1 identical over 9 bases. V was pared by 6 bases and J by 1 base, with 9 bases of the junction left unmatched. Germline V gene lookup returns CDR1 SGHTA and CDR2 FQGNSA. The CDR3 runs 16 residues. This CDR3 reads CASSPGQGILNYGYTF. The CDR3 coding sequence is TGTGCCAGCAGTCCGGGACAGGGTATTCTTAACTATGGCTACACCTTC.

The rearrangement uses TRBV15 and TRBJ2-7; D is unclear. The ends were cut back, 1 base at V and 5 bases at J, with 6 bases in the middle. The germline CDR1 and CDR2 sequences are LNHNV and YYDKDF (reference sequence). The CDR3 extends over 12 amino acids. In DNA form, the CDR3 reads TGTGCCACCAGCAGAGCTGGGAACGAGCAGTACTTC. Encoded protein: CATSRAGNEQYF. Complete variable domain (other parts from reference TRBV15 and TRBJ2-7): DAMVIQNPRYQVTQFGKPVTLSCSQTLNHNVMYWYQQKSSQAPKLLFHYYDKDFNNEADTPDNFQSRRPNTSFCFLDIRSPGLGDTAMYLCATSRAGNEQYFGPGTRLTVT.

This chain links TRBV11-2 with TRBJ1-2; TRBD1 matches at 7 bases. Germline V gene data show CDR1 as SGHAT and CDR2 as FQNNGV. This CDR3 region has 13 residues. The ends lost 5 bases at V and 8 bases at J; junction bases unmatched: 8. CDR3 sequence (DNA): TGTGCCAGCAGCCCGCGAAGGGGGCAGGGCTACACCTTC. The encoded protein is CASSPRRGQGYTF.

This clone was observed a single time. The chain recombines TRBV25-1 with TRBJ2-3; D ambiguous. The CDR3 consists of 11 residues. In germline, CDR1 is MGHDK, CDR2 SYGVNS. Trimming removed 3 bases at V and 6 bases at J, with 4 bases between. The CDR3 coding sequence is TGTGCCAGCAGTGACTGGGATACGCAGTATTTT. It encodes CASSDWDTQYF.

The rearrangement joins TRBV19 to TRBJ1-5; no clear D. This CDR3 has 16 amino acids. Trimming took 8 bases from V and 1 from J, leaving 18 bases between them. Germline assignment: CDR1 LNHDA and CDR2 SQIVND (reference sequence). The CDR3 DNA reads TGTGCCAGTTCTTCTCCTGGGGATTTAAGCAATCAGCCCCAGCATTTT. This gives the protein CASSSPGDLSNQPQHF.

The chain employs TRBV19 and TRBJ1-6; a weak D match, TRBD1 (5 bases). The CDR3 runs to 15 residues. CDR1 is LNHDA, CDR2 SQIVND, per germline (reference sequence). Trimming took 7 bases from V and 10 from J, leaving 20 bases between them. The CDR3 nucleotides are TGTGCCAGTACCCCAGGGAATAGAGCGTACTCACCCCTCCACTTT. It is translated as CASTPGNRAYSPLHF.

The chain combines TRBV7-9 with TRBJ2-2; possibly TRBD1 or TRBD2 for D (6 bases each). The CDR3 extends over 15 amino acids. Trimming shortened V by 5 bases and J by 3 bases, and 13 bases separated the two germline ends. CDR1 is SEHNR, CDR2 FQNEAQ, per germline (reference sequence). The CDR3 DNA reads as TGTGCCAGCAGCCCAGGGGCGGGATACACCGGGGAGCTGTTTTTT. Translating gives CASSPGAGYTGELFF.

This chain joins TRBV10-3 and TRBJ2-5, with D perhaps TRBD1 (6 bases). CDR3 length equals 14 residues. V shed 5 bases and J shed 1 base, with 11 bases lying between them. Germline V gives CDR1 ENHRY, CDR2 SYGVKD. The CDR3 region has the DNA TGTGCCATCAGTAGCCAGGGGTTCCAAGAGACCCAGTACTTC. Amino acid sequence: CAISSQGFQETQYF.

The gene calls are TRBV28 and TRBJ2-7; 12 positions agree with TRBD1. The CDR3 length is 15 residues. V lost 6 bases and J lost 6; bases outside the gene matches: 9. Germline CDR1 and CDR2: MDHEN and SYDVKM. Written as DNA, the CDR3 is TGTGCCAGCAGATCCGGGACAGGGGGCAGGAGCGAGCAGTACTTC. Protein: CASRSGTGGRSEQYF.

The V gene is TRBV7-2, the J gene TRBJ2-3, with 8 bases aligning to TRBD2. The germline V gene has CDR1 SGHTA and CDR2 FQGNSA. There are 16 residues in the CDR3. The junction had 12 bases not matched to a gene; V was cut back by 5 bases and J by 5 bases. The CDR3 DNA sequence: TGTGCCAGCAGCCGTAACGGGGGGGCTACCGGAGATACGCAGTATTTT. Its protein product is CASSRNGGATGDTQYF.

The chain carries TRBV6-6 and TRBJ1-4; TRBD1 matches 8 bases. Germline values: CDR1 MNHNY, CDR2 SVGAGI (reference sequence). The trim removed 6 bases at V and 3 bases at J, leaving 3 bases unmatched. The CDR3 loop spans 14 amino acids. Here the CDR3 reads CASRDRAANEKLFF. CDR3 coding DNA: TGTGCCAGCAGGGACAGGGCGGCTAATGAAAAACTGTTTTTT.

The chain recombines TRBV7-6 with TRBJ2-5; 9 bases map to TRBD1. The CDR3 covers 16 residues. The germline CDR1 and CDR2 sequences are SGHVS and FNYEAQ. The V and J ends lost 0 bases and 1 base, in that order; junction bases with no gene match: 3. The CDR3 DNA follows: TGTGCCAGCAGCTTAGCGGTACAGGGGGCCCAAGAGACCCAGTACTTC. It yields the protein CASSLAVQGAQETQYF. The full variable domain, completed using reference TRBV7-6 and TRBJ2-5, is GAGVSQSPRYKVTKRGQDVALRCDPISGHVSLYWYRQALGQGPEFLTYFNYEAQQDKSGLPNDRFSAERPEGSISTLTIQRTEQRDSAMYRCASSLAVQGAQETQYFGPGTRLLVL.

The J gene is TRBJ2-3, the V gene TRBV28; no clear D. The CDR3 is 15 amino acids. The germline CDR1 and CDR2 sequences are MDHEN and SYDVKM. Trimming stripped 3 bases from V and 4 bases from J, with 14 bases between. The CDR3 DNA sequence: TGTGCCAGCAGTTTCGGCCTGCCACTGGCAGATACGCAGTATTTT. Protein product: CASSFGLPLADTQYF.

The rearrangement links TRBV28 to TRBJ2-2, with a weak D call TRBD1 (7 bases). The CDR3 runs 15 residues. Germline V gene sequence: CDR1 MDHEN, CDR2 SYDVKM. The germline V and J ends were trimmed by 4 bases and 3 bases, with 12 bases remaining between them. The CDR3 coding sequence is TGTGCCAGCAGTTCGGAGGGACAGTACACCGGGGAGCTGTTTTTT. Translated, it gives CASSSEGQYTGELFF.

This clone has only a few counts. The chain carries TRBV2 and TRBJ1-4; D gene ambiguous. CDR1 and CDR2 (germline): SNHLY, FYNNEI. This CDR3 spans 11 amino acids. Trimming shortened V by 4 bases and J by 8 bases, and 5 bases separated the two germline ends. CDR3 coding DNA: TGTGCCAGCAGTGCTGGGGAAAAACTGTTTTTT. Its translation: CASSAGEKLFF.

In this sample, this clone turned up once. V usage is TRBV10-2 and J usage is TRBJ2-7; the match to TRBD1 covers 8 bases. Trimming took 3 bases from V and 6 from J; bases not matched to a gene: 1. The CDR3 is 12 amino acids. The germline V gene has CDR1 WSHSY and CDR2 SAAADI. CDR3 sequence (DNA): TGCGCCAGCAGTGAACAGGGGGGCGAGCAGTACTTC. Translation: CASSEQGGEQYF.

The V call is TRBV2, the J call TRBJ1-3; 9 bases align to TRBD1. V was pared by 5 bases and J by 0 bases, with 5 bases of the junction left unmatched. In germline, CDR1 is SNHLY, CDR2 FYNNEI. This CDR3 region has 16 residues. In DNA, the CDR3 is TGTGCCAGCAGTCTCCGGACAGGGGACTCTGGAAACACCATATATTTT. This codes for CASSLRTGDSGNTIYF.

The CDR3 region is CASSLEGTGDSPLHF. The CDR3 coding sequence is TGCGCCAGCAGCTTGGAGGGGACAGGGGACTCACCCCTCCACTTT. The V gene is TRBV5-1, the J gene TRBJ1-6, with 10 bases that match TRBD1. The junction had 4 bases not matched to a gene; V was cut back by 0 bases and J by 10 bases. Germline CDR1 is SGHRS and CDR2 is YFSETQ. The CDR3 extends over 15 amino acids.

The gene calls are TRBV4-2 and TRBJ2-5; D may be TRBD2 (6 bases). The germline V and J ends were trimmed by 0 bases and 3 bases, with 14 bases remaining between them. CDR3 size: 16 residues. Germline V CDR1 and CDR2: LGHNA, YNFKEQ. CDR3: CASSQDLAGPEETQYF. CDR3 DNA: TGTGCCAGCAGCCAAGATCTCGCGGGACCCGAAGAGACCCAGTACTTC.

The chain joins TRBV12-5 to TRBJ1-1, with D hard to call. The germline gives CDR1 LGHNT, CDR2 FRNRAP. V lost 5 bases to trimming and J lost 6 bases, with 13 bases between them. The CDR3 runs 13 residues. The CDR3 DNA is TGTGCTAGTGGTACCACTGAGGAGGCTGAAGCTTTCTTT. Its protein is CASGTTEEAEAFF.

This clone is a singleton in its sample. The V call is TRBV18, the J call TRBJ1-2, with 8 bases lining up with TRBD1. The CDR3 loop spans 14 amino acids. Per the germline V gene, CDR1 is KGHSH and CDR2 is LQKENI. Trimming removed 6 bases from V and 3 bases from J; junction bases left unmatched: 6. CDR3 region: CASSPGQVYYGYTF. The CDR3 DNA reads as TGTGCCAGCTCGCCGGGACAGGTTTACTATGGCTACACCTTC.

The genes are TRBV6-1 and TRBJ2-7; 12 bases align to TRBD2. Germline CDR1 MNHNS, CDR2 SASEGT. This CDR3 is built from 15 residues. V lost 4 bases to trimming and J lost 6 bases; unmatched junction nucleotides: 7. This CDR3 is CASSALAGGAVEQYF. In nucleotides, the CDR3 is TGTGCCAGCAGTGCACTAGCGGGGGGAGCGGTCGAGCAGTACTTC.

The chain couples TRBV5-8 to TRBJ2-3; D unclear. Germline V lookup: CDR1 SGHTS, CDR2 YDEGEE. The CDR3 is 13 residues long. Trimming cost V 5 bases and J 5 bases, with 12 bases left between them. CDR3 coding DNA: TGTGCCAGCAGTTCTCAGGCTGGAGATACGCAGTATTTT. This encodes CASSSQAGDTQYF.

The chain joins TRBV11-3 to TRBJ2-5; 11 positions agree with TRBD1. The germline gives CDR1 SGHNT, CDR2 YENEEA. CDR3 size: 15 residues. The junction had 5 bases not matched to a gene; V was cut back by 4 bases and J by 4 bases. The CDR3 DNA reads TGTGCCAGCAGCTCCAGGACAGGGGGCGGAGAGACCCAGTACTTC. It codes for CASSSRTGGGETQYF. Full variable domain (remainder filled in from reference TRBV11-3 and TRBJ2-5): EAGVVQSPRYKIIEKKQPVAFWCNPISGHNTLYWYLQNLGQGPELLIRYENEEAVDDSQLPKDRFSAERLKGVDSTLKIQPAELGDSAVYLCASSSRTGGGETQYFGPGTRLLVL.

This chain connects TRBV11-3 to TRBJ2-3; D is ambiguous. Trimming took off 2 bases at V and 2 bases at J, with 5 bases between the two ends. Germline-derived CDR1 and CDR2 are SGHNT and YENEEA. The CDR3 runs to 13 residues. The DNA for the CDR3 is TGTGCCAGCAGCTTATTGGTCACAGATACGCAGTATTTT. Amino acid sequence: CASSLLVTDTQYF.

DNA for the CDR3: TGTGCCAGCAGTCTTCCTAGCGGGGGAGGCTCCTACAATGAGCAGTTCTTC. It translates to CASSLPSGGGSYNEQFF. The chain carries TRBV27 and TRBJ2-1; 10 bases line up with TRBD2. Per the germline V gene, CDR1 is MNHEY and CDR2 is SMNVEV (reference sequence). The CDR3 consists of 17 residues. Germline trimming cut 5 bases from V and 0 bases from J; bases unmatched to any gene: 7.

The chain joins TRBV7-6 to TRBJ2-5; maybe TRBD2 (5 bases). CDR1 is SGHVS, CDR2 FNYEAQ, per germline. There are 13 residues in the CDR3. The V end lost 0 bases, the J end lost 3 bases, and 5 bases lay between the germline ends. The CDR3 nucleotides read TGTGCCAGCAGCTTAGCGCGGGAAGAGACCCAGTACTTC. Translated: CASSLAREETQYF.

CDR3 sequence (DNA): TGCGCCAGCAGATACCTAGCGGGGGGGGCAGATACGCAGTATTTT. Protein product: CASRYLAGGADTQYF. This rearrangement joins TRBV4-1 to TRBJ2-3; 12 nucleotides match TRBD2. Germline CDR1 is MGHRA and CDR2 is YSYEKL. This CDR3 has 15 residues. Unmatched junction bases numbered 5, after V lost 6 bases and J lost 4 bases.

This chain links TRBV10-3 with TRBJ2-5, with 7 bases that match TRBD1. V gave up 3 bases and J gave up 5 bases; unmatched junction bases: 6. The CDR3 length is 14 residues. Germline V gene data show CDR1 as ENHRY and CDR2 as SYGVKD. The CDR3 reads CAISDGTVGETQYF. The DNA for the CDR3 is TGTGCCATCAGTGACGGGACAGTCGGGGAGACCCAGTACTTC.

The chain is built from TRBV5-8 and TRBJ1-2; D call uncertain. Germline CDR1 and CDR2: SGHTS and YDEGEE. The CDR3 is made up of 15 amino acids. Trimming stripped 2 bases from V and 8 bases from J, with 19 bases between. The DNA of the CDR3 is TGTGCCAGCAGCTTAGAAAATACCCGGTCGAAGGGCTACACCTTC. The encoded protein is CASSLENTRSKGYTF.